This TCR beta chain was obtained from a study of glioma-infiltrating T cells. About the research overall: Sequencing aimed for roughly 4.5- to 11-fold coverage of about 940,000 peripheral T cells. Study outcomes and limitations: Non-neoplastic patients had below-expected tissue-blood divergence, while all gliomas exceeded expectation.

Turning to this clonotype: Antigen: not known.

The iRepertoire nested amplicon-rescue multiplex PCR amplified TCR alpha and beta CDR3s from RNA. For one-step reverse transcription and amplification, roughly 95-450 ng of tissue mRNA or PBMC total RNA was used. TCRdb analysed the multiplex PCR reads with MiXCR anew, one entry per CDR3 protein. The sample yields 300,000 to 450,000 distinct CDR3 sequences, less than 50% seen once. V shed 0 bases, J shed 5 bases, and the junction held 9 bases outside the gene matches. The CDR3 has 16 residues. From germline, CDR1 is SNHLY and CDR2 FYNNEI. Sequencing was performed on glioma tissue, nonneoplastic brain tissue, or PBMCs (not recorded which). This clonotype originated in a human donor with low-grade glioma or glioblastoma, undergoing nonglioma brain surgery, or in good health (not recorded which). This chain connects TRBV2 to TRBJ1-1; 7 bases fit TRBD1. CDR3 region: CASSEAMDRPVTEAFF. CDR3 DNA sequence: TGTGCCAGCAGTGAAGCGATGGACAGGCCTGTGACTGAAGCTTTCTTT.